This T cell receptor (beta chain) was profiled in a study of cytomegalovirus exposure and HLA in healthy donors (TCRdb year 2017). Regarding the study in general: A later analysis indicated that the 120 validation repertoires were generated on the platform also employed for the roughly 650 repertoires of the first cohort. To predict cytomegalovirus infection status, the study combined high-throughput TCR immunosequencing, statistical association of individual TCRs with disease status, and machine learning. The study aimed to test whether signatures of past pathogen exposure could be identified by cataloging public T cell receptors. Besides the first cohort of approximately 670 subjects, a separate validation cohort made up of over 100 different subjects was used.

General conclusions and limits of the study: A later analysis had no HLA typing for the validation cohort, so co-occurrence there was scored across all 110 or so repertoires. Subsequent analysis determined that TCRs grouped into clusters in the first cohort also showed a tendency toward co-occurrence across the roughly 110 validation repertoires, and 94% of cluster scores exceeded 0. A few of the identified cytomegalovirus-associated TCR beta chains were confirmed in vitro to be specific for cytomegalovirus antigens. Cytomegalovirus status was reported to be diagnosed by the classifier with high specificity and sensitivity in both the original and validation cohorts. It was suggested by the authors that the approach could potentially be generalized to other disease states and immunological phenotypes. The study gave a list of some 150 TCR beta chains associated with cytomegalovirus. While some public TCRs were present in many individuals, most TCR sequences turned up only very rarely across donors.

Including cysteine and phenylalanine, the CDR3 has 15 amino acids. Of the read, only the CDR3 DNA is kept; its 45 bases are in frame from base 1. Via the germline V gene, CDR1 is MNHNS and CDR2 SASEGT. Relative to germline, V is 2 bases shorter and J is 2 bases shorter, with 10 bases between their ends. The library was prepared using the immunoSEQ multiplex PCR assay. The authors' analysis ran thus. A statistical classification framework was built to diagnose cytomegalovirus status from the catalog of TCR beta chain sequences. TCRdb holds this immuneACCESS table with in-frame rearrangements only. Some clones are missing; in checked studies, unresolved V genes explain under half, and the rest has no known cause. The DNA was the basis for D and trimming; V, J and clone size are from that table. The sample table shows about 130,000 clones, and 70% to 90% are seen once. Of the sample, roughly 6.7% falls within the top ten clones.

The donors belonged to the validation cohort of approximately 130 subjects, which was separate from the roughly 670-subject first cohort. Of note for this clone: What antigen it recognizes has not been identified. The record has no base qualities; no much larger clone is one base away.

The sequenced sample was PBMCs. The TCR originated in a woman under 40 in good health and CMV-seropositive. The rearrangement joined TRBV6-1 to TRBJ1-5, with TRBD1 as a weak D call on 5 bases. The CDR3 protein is CASSERGSGNQPQHF. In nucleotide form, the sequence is TGTGCCAGCAGTGAACGGGGGAGCGGCAATCAGCCCCAGCATTTT.